The clone carrying this TCR beta chain was recorded only once. Its antigen remains unknown. Compared with germline, one end of the junction differs, possibly owing to a read error. The data originate from a study of cytomegalovirus exposure and HLA in healthy donors. Study-level results: TCR beta sequences reportedly predicted the HLA-A and HLA-B alleles of most subjects accurately. Several top significant clusters appeared, in a later analysis, to be linked to common viral pathogens.

60 Vbeta and 13 Jbeta primers were used in PCR. Measured with immunoSEQ multiplex PCR; TCRdb has only the in-frame clones, and not every one. The repertoire holds just over 150,000 clones, with 82% as singletons. In germline, CDR1 is SEHNR, CDR2 FQNEAQ (reference sequence). The CDR3 contains 14 residues. Sequences were obtained from PBMCs. This TCR came from a woman between 45 and 60 years old in good health and CMV-seropositive. The rearrangement links TRBV7-9 to TRBJ1-1, with D hard to call. The CDR3 nucleotides read TGTTCCAGCAGCCGGGGTGGGGAGAACACTGAAGCTTTCTTT. It encodes CSSSRGGENTEAFF.